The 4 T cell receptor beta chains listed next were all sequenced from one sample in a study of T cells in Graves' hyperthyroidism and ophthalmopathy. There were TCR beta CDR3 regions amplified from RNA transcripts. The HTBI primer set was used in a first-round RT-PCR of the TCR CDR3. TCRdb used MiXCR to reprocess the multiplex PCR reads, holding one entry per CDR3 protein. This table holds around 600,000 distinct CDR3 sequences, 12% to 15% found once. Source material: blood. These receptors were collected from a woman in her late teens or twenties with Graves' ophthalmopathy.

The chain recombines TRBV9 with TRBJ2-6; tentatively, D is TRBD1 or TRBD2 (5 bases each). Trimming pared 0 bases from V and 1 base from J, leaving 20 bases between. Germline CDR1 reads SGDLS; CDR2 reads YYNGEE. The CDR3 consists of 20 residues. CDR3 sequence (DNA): TGTGCCAGCAGCGTAGTGGCGGTATGGGGGATCCGATCTGGGGCCAACGTCCTGACTTTC. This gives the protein CASSVVAVWGIRSGANVLTF.

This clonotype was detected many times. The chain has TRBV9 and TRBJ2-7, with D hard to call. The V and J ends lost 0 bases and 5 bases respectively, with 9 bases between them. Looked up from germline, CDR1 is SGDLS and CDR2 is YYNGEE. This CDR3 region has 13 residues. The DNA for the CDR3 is TGTGCCAGCAGCGTAGCTGACCCCGACGAGCAGTACTTC. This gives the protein CASSVADPDEQYF. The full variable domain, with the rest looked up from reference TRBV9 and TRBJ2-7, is DSGVTQTPKHLITATGQRVTLRCSPRSGDLSVYWYQQSLDQGLQFLIQYYNGEERAKGNILERFSAQQFPDLHSELNLSSLELGDSALYFCASSVADPDEQYFGPGTRLTVT.

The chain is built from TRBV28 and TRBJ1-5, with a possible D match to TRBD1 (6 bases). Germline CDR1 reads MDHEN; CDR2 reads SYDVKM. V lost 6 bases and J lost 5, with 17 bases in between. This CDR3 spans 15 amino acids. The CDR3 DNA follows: TGTGCCAGCAGAATTGGACAGCGATTATATCAGCCCCAGCATTTT. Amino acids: CASRIGQRLYQPQHF.

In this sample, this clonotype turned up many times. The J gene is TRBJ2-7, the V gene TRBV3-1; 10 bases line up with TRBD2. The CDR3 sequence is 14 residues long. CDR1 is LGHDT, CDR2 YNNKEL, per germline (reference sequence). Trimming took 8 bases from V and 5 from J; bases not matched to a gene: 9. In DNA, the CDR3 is TGTGCCAGCGGAACTAGCGGGGAGTGGAACGAGCAGTACTTC. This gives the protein CASGTSGEWNEQYF.